These 13 T cell receptor beta chains were sequenced from one sample in a study of blood T cell repertoires in COVID-19. Clones were read by immunoSEQ multiplex PCR, and TCRdb kept only the in-frame ones, dropping some. The profile shows 100,000 to 110,000 clones, over 75% of them singletons. The source material was peripheral blood. The receptors were sampled from a man in his thirties or forties in a cohort sampled during active COVID-19.

The J gene is TRBJ1-1, the V gene TRBV11-2, with D tentatively TRBD1 (5 bases). Per germline, CDR1 SGHAT and CDR2 FQNNGV. V was pared by 2 bases and J by 2 bases, with 9 bases between. This CDR3 has 14 residues. The CDR3 DNA follows: TGTGCCAGCAGCTTAAGCAGGGCTAACACTGAAGCTTTCTTT. It codes for CASSLSRANTEAFF.

V is TRBV5-1 and J is TRBJ2-3; the match to TRBD2 covers 7 bases. This CDR3 has 14 amino acids. Germline CDR1 SGHRS, CDR2 YFSETQ. V was pared by 5 bases and J by 1 base, with 4 bases of the junction left unmatched. The CDR3 DNA follows: TGCGCCAGCAGTGTGGCGGGGGGCACAGATACGCAGTATTTT. As protein: CASSVAGGTDTQYF.

The J gene is TRBJ1-1, the V gene TRBV10-3, with 8 bases matching TRBD1. Trimming cost V 0 bases and J 1 base; bases outside gene matches: 4. The CDR3 length is 16 residues. Germline assignment: CDR1 ENHRY and CDR2 SYGVKD. The CDR3 DNA reads TGTGCCATCAGTGAGTCCCCAGGGGGCTCGAACACTGAAGCTTTCTTT. Translation: CAISESPGGSNTEAFF.

This chain uses TRBV18 with TRBJ2-3, with no clear D. Germline assignment: CDR1 KGHSH and CDR2 LQKENI. The V end was cut by 2 bases, the J end by 7 bases, with 19 bases between. The CDR3 is made up of 16 amino acids. The CDR3 loop reads CASSPGSVVVQNTQYF. As DNA, the CDR3 is TGTGCCAGCTCACCAGGCTCTGTGGTAGTACAGAATACGCAGTATTTT.

This chain uses TRBV5-5 with TRBJ1-1, with 7 positions matching TRBD1. The V segment lost 4 bases and the J segment 6 bases; nucleotides outside the gene matches: 12. This CDR3 contains 15 residues. The germline CDR1 and CDR2 sequences are SGHKS and YYEKEE (reference sequence). This CDR3 is CASSIFQQGIAEAFF. For the CDR3, the DNA is TGTGCCAGCAGCATCTTCCAACAGGGGATCGCTGAAGCTTTCTTT.

The chain carries TRBV7-6 and TRBJ2-1, with 12 bases matching TRBD1. Germline CDR1 and CDR2: SGHVS and FNYEAQ. The CDR3 is 17 residues long. The junction had 9 bases not matched to a gene; V was cut back by 1 base and J by 8 bases. The CDR3 bases are TGTGCCAGCAGCTTAGGACCCCCGGGACAGGGGGCTTATGAGCAGTTCTTC. It codes for CASSLGPPGQGAYEQFF.

The chain couples TRBV19 to TRBJ2-5; TRBD2 agrees at 9 bases. The germline V gene has CDR1 LNHDA and CDR2 SQIVND (reference sequence). The CDR3 consists of 14 residues. The J segment lost 5 bases and the V segment lost 3 bases, leaving 4 bases of the junction unmatched. The CDR3 spells CASSIQAGGETQYF. The CDR3 DNA reads TGTGCCAGTAGTATTCAGGCGGGAGGGGAGACCCAGTACTTC.

The chain carries TRBV2 and TRBJ2-5; 8 positions match TRBD1. This CDR3 has 13 amino acids. The ends lost 7 bases at V and 5 bases at J; junction bases unmatched: 6. Germline V lookup: CDR1 SNHLY, CDR2 FYNNEI. CDR3 bases: TGTGCCAGCAATGACAGGGGTGGCGAGACCCAGTACTTC. Amino acid sequence: CASNDRGGETQYF.

The rearrangement uses TRBV11-1 and TRBJ2-3, with D possibly matching TRBD1 (5 bases). This CDR3 has 13 residues. Germline V gene lookup returns CDR1 SGHAT and CDR2 FQDESV (reference sequence). Trimming took off 5 bases at V and 9 bases at J, with 15 bases between the two ends. Here the CDR3 DNA reads TGTGCCAGCAGCAAAGACCAGGGTGGCACGCAGTATTTT. This codes for CASSKDQGGTQYF.

Notes on this clone: One end of the junction varies from germline; a read error may be responsible. The V and J genes are TRBV6-5 and TRBJ1-2, with 8 bases that match TRBD1. The CDR3 extends over 14 amino acids. CDR1 is MNHEY, CDR2 SVGAGI, per germline. The CDR3 DNA reads as TGTGCCAGCAGTCCAACAGGGGGGCCTTGGATAGAGGTCTTC. Protein sequence: CASSPTGGPWIEVF.

This clone was observed a single time. The chain carries TRBV28 and TRBJ1-2; D not certain. Between the trimmed V and J ends, which lost 7 bases and 4 bases, there was a span of 13 bases. The CDR3 runs 13 residues. The germline CDR1 and CDR2 sequences are MDHEN and SYDVKM. In DNA form, the CDR3 reads TGTGCCAGCATGGAGGGTTTTAGCTATGGCTACACCTTC. Its translation: CASMEGFSYGYTF.

The genes are TRBV3-1 (or the pseudogene TRBV3-2) and TRBJ2-1; D not resolved. V lost 3 bases to trimming and J lost 2 bases, with 8 bases between them. From germline, CDR1 is LGHDT and CDR2 YNNKEL (reference sequence). The CDR3 is 14 amino acids. The CDR3 region has the DNA TGTGCCAGCAGCCAGGATACAGCCTACAATGAGCAGTTCTTC. This translates into CASSQDTAYNEQFF.

The chain has TRBV14 and TRBJ1-5, with no clear D. This CDR3 is built from 14 residues. Germline CDR1 and CDR2: SGHDN and FVKESK. V was cut by 0 bases and J by 11 bases, with 14 bases left in between. The DNA of the CDR3 is TGTGCCAGCAGCCAAGATAGGAAGCGTGAGACCCAGCATTTT. This encodes CASSQDRKRETQHF.